The next 23 T cell receptor beta chains were all read from a single sample in a study of cytomegalovirus exposure and HLA in healthy donors. PCR used 60 Vbeta primers and 13 Jbeta primers. The repertoire was sequenced with immunoSEQ multiplex PCR; TCRdb's copy has only in-frame clones and lacks some. The sample consists of fewer than 150,000 clones, about 78% of them appearing once. Material for sequencing was PBMCs. The origin of the receptors is a man aged 40-49 years in good health and CMV-seropositive.

The chain joins TRBV5-6 to TRBJ1-5; 11 bases match TRBD1. This CDR3 is 19 amino acids long. V was pared by 3 bases and J by 2 bases, with 13 bases of the junction left unmatched. Germline V gene lookup returns CDR1 SGHDT and CDR2 YYEEEE. CDR3 loop: CASSWGGQGVVFGNQPQHF. CDR3 coding DNA: TGTGCCAGCAGCTGGGGGGGACAGGGGGTGGTGTTTGGCAATCAGCCCCAGCATTTT.

V gene TRBV7-2 combines with J gene TRBJ2-3, with 8 bases that match TRBD2. The V and J ends lost 1 base and 5 bases, in that order; junction bases with no gene match: 5. Germline CDR1 reads SGHTA; CDR2 reads FQGNSA. This CDR3 region has 15 residues. The CDR3 nucleotides read TGTGCCAGCAGCTTAGTACTAGCGGCAAAAGATACGCAGTATTTT. It yields the protein CASSLVLAAKDTQYF.

This clone was found once. The V gene is TRBV5-1, the J gene TRBJ2-3, with TRBD1 matching over 9 bases. J lost 4 bases, V lost 3 bases, and 9 bases had no gene match. Germline V gene lookup returns CDR1 SGHRS and CDR2 YFSETQ. This CDR3 is built from 16 residues. CDR3 in DNA: TGCGCCAGCAGCTGGGGACAGGGAGTAAGGTCAGATACGCAGTATTTT. Protein: CASSWGQGVRSDTQYF.

The V gene is TRBV7-2, the J gene TRBJ1-5, with 7 bases that match TRBD1. V lost 0 bases, J lost 1 base, and 12 bases stayed unmatched. CDR1 and CDR2 (germline): SGHTA, FQGNSA. The CDR3 spans 19 residues. CDR3 loop: CASSLAGVAYRGSNQPQHF. The CDR3 DNA sequence: TGTGCCAGCAGCTTAGCGGGGGTGGCATACAGGGGAAGCAATCAGCCCCAGCATTTT. Looking up the rest from reference TRBV7-2 and TRBJ1-5 gives the full variable domain: GAGVSQSPSNKVTEKGKDVELRCDPISGHTALYWYRQSLGQGLEFLIYFQGNSAPDKSGLPSDRFSAERTGGSVSTLTIQRTQQEDSAVYLCASSLAGVAYRGSNQPQHFGDGTRLSIL.

The genes are TRBV27 and TRBJ2-7; D is possibly TRBD2 (5 bases). The CDR3 is 13 amino acids. Germline V gene sequence: CDR1 MNHEY, CDR2 SMNVEV (reference sequence). Between the trimmed V and J ends, which lost 5 bases and 3 bases, there was a span of 11 bases. The CDR3 sequence: CASSPAGDYEQYF. The CDR3 region has the DNA TGTGCCAGCAGTCCGGCGGGCGACTACGAGCAGTACTTC.

The chain couples TRBV11-2 to TRBJ1-3; D is uncertain. With 7 bases removed from V and 4 bases from J, the gap between germline ends came to 20 bases. The CDR3 consists of 16 residues. CDR1 is SGHAT and CDR2 is FQNNGV in the germline V gene. The CDR3 DNA reads as TGTGCCAGCAACCCCTTGGGTCGCGGGTCCGGAAACACCATATATTTT. Its protein product is CASNPLGRGSGNTIYF.

V is TRBV5-1 and J is TRBJ1-3; 8 bases line up with TRBD1. The CDR3 covers 15 residues. V dropped 4 bases and J dropped 1; count of bases not matched to a gene: 4. CDR1 and CDR2 from the germline V gene are SGHRS and YFSETQ. The CDR3 DNA is TGCGCCAGCAGCCCGGGGGACAGGTCTGGAAACACCATATATTTT. It encodes CASSPGDRSGNTIYF. The entire variable domain, with the rest obtained from reference TRBV5-1 and TRBJ1-3, is as follows: KAGVTQTPRYLIKTRGQQVTLSCSPISGHRSVSWYQQTPGQGLQFLFEYFSETQRNKGNFPGRFSGRQFSNSRSEMNVSTLELGDSALYLCASSPGDRSGNTIYFGEGSWLTVV.

This clone turned up a few times. The chain links TRBV6-5 to TRBJ1-5; possible D gene TRBD1, 6 bases. The CDR3 has 15 amino acids. V lost 6 bases to trimming and J lost 7 bases, with 19 bases between them. Germline CDR1 MNHEY, CDR2 SVGAGI. The CDR3 sequence is CASRPPLRGAQPQHF. The CDR3 coding sequence is TGTGCCAGCAGACCCCCACTCAGGGGCGCACAGCCCCAGCATTTT.

This clone was seen a single time. The V call is TRBV5-4, the J call TRBJ1-2; D remains ambiguous. This CDR3 has 13 amino acids. Trimming stripped 0 bases from V and 3 bases from J, with 6 bases between. The germline V gene has CDR1 SGHNT and CDR2 YYREEE (reference sequence). CDR3 nucleotides: TGTGCCAGCAGCTTGGTATCAGACTATGGCTACACCTTC. Translation: CASSLVSDYGYTF.

The rearrangement joins TRBV28 to TRBJ1-2; no clear D. Trimming removed 2 bases at V and 3 bases at J, with 7 bases between. The CDR3 length is 13 residues. CDR1 is MDHEN and CDR2 is SYDVKM in the germline V gene. CDR3 amino acids: CASSLTVDYGYTF. The CDR3 bases are TGTGCCAGCAGTTTAACGGTGGACTATGGCTACACCTTC.

This chain joins TRBV9 and TRBJ2-6; 7 bases match TRBD1. With V trimmed by 1 base and J by 4 bases, 8 bases remained unmatched. Germline V gene sequence: CDR1 SGDLS, CDR2 YYNGEE. The CDR3 totals 17 residues. CDR3 in DNA: TGTGCCAGCAGCGTAAGTAGGGGGCGAGAAGGGGCCAACGTCCTGACTTTC. Its translation is CASSVSRGREGANVLTF.

This sequence joins TRBV27 and TRBJ2-7; no firm D call. With 2 bases removed from V and 7 bases from J, the gap between germline ends came to 12 bases. The CDR3 spans 13 residues. Germline CDR1 MNHEY, CDR2 SMNVEV (reference sequence). The CDR3 region has the DNA TGTGCCAGCAGTTTACGACCCGGGTCAGAGCAGTACTTC. Residues: CASSLRPGSEQYF.

This rearrangement joins TRBV11-2 to TRBJ1-5; a weak D match, TRBD1 (5 bases). The germline V and J ends were trimmed by 0 bases and 5 bases, with 11 bases remaining between them. The CDR3 extends over 15 amino acids. Germline CDR1 SGHAT, CDR2 FQNNGV. In DNA form, the CDR3 reads TGTGCCAGCAGCTTAGATGTTGGCAGGGATCAGCCCCAGCATTTT. Translating gives CASSLDVGRDQPQHF.

The chain recombines TRBV27 with TRBJ2-7; the D gene is possibly TRBD2 (6 bases). V lost 6 bases to trimming and J lost 1 base, with 13 bases between them. The germline CDR1 and CDR2 sequences are MNHEY and SMNVEV (reference sequence). The CDR3 length is 14 residues. CDR3 region: CASSHRGGSYEQYF. The DNA for the CDR3 is TGTGCCAGCAGCCATCGGGGAGGTTCCTACGAGCAGTACTTC.

The rearrangement joins TRBV2 to TRBJ1-1, with 7 bases matching TRBD1. The V segment lost 6 bases and the J segment 5 bases; nucleotides outside the gene matches: 12. CDR1 is SNHLY and CDR2 is FYNNEI in the germline V gene. The CDR3 has 15 amino acids. This chain's CDR3 is CASRRQTGMVTEAFF. CDR3 in DNA: TGTGCCAGCAGGAGACAGACAGGGATGGTTACTGAAGCTTTCTTT.

The V call is TRBV6-5, the J call TRBJ1-4; 8 bases are shared with TRBD1. V trimming: 0 bases; J trimming: 6 bases; junction bases outside the gene matches: 6. Germline V gene data show CDR1 as MNHEY and CDR2 as SVGAGI. This CDR3 has 16 residues. The CDR3 loop reads CASSYSGQGGDEKLFF. In DNA form, the CDR3 reads TGTGCCAGCAGTTACTCCGGACAGGGAGGAGATGAAAAACTGTTTTTT.

V gene TRBV4-2 combines with J gene TRBJ1-3; 7 nucleotides line up with TRBD1. The CDR3 spans 17 residues. The germline V gene encodes CDR1 LGHNA and CDR2 YNFKEQ. V lost 0 bases, J lost 0 bases, and 5 bases stayed unmatched. Here the CDR3 reads CASSQDPTGLSGNTIYF. In DNA form, the CDR3 reads TGTGCCAGCAGCCAAGATCCGACAGGGCTCTCTGGAAACACCATATATTTT.

This rearrangement joins TRBV6-1 to TRBJ1-4; 9 bases fit TRBD1. This CDR3 comprises 16 residues. V was pared by 4 bases and J by 8 bases, with 11 bases of the junction left unmatched. Germline V lookup: CDR1 MNHNS, CDR2 SASEGT. Written as DNA, the CDR3 is TGTGCCAGCAGTGCCCCGGGACAGGGCCCTCGCGAAAAACTGTTTTTT. Translated, it gives CASSAPGQGPREKLFF.

Remarks on this clone: In the same sample, other DNA sequences code for this CDR3. The rearrangement links TRBV6-5 to TRBJ2-3, with D uncertain. The CDR3 is made up of 14 amino acids. The V and J ends lost 2 bases and 0 bases respectively, with 6 bases between them. From germline, CDR1 is MNHEY and CDR2 SVGAGI. CDR3 residues: CASSYRGSTDTQYF. The CDR3 coding sequence is TGTGCCAGCAGTTACAGAGGAAGCACAGATACGCAGTATTTT.

The chain joins TRBV7-9 to TRBJ2-1; TRBD2 might be the D (5 bases). Germline V gives CDR1 SEHNR, CDR2 FQNEAQ (reference sequence). The CDR3 loop spans 15 amino acids. The V end was cut by 5 bases, the J end by 6 bases, with 17 bases between. The CDR3 here is CASSQGFLGGNEQFF. The CDR3 coding sequence is TGTGCCAGCAGCCAAGGGTTCCTCGGAGGCAATGAGCAGTTCTTC.

The chain uses TRBV5-1 and TRBJ2-2; 12 bases are shared with TRBD2. Unmatched junction bases numbered 7, after V lost 4 bases and J lost 6 bases. The CDR3 covers 16 residues. Germline-derived CDR1 and CDR2 are SGHRS and YFSETQ. The CDR3 sequence: CASSTGLAGLAGELFF. The CDR3 DNA reads TGCGCCAGCAGCACAGGACTAGCGGGACTGGCCGGGGAGCTGTTTTTT.

The rearrangement links TRBV11-1 to TRBJ2-1, with 8 bases fitting TRBD2. V trimming: 5 bases; J trimming: 6 bases; junction bases outside the gene matches: 6. The CDR3 extends over 14 amino acids. CDR1 SGHAT and CDR2 FQDESV come from the germline V gene (reference sequence). Here the CDR3 DNA reads TGTGCCAGCAGCGAAACCGGGACTAGCAATGAGCAGTTCTTC. Translating it yields CASSETGTSNEQFF.

This sequence joins TRBV2 and TRBJ2-5, with D possibly being TRBD1 (6 bases). Looked up from germline, CDR1 is SNHLY and CDR2 is FYNNEI. The V and J ends lost 6 bases and 1 base respectively, with 18 bases between them. This CDR3 has 16 residues. CDR3 amino acids: CASSTDSGETQETQYF. In DNA, the CDR3 is TGTGCCAGCAGCACCGACTCAGGGGAAACCCAAGAGACCCAGTACTTC.